These 2 T cell receptor beta chains originate from one sample sequenced in a study of early T cells in non-severe SARS-CoV-2 infection (dated by TCRdb to about 2021). The method behind the library was 5' RACE. The sequencing machine was a NextSeq 500. The public reads were quality trimmed at Q25 with fastp and then assembled into clones with MiXCR by TCRdb, keeping productive beta chains. Every distinct CDR3 protein forms one entry, paired with its most common genes and DNA. The sample includes 60,000 to 75,000 distinct CDR3 sequences, with roughly 4.9% observed a single time. The top ten constitute more than 3% of the sample. The sequences come from whole blood, collected at baseline. These receptors were collected from an adult who was a healthcare worker with PCR-confirmed SARS-CoV-2 infection or an uninfected control (not recorded which). The donor label of this sample is uncertain.

In this sample, this clonotype turned up many times. This chain joins TRBV19 and TRBJ1-2; no firm D call. Germline values: CDR1 LNHDA, CDR2 SQIVND (reference sequence). The CDR3 totals 13 residues. The V end lost 8 bases, the J end lost 1 base, and 11 bases lay between the germline ends. The CDR3 sequence: CASCCRDNYGYTF. The CDR3 DNA follows: TGTGCCAGTTGTTGTCGGGATAACTATGGCTACACCTTC.

This clonotype was seen at least ten times. The V and J genes are TRBV6-1 and TRBJ2-7; D might be TRBD1 (6 bases). Germline V CDR1 and CDR2: MNHNS, SASEGT. V lost 3 bases, J lost 3 bases, and 15 bases lay in between. The CDR3 length is 15 residues. The CDR3 DNA is TGTGCCAGCAGTGAGACCGGGACACCAAACTACGAGCAGTACTTC. Its protein is CASSETGTPNYEQYF.